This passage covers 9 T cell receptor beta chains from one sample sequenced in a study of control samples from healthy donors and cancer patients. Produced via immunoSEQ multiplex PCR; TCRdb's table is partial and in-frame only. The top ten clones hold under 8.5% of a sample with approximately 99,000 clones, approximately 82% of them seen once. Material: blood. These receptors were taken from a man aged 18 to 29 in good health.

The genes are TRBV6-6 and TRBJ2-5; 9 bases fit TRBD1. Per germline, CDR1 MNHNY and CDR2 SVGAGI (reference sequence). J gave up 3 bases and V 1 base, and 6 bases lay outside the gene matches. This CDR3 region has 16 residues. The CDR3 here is CASSYYGGQGKETQYF. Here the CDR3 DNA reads TGTGCCAGCAGTTACTACGGGGGACAGGGCAAAGAGACCCAGTACTTC.

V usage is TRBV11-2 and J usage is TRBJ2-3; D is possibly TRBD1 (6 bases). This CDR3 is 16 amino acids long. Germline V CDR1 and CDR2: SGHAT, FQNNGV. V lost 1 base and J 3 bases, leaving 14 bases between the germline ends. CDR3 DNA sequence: TGTGCCAGCAGCTTAGTGGGGGCCGGTGGAACAGATACGCAGTATTTT. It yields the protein CASSLVGAGGTDTQYF.

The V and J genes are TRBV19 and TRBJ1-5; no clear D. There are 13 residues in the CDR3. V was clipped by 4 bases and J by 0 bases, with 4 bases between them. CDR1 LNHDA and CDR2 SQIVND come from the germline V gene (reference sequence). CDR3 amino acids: CASSSHSNQPQHF. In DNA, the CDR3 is TGTGCCAGTAGTAGCCATAGCAATCAGCCCCAGCATTTT.

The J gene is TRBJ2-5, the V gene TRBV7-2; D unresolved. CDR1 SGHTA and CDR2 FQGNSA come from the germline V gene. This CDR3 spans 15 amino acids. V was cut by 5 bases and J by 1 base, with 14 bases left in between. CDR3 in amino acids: CASSRTDFGQETQYF. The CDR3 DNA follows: TGTGCCAGCAGCAGAACAGATTTCGGCCAAGAGACCCAGTACTTC.

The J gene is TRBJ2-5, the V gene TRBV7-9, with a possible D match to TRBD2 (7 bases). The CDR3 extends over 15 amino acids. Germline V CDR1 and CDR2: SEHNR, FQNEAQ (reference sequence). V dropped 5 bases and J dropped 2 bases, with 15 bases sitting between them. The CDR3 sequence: CASSPGGAGQETQYF. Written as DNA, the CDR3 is TGTGCCAGCAGCCCTGGGGGGGCGGGTCAAGAGACCCAGTACTTC. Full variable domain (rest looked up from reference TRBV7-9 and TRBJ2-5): DTGVSQNPRHKITKRGQNVTFRCDPISEHNRLYWYRQTLGQGPEFLTYFQNEAQLEKSRLLSDRFSAERPKGSFSTLEIQRTEQGDSAMYLCASSPGGAGQETQYFGPGTRLLVL.

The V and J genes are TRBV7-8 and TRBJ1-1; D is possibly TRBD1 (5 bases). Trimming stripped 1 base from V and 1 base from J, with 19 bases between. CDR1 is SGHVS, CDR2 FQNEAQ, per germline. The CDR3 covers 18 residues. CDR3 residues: CASSLVTSTGTSNTEAFF. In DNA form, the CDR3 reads TGTGCCAGCAGCTTAGTGACTAGTACCGGGACTTCGAACACTGAAGCTTTCTTT.

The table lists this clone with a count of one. DNA for the CDR3: TGCAGCGCCCACTGGGGCGCTGAAGCTTTCTTT. Its protein is CSAHWGAEAFF. The V gene is TRBV29-1, the J gene TRBJ1-1, with D possibly TRBD1 on 5 matching bases. V lost 7 bases and J lost 6, with 12 bases in between. The CDR3 is made up of 11 amino acids. Looked up from germline, CDR1 is SQVTM and CDR2 is ANQGSEA.

The CDR3 is CASSLLGGGANVLTF. CDR3 coding DNA: TGTGCCAGCAGTTTATTGGGAGGTGGGGCCAACGTCCTGACTTTC. V and J are TRBV27 and TRBJ2-6, with D perhaps matching TRBD2 (6 bases). V shed 1 base and J shed 3 bases, with 7 bases lying between them. This CDR3 contains 15 residues. The germline V gene has CDR1 MNHEY and CDR2 SMNVEV (reference sequence).

The DNA of the CDR3 is TGTGCCAGCAGTTACTGGGGGAGCAATCAGCCCCAGCATTTT. As protein: CASSYWGSNQPQHF. The chain recombines TRBV6-2 or TRBV6-3 with TRBJ1-5; perhaps TRBD1 as D (5 bases). Germline CDR1 is MNHEY and CDR2 is SVGEGT. Trimming took off 1 base at V and 1 base at J, with 5 bases between the two ends. The CDR3 length is 14 residues.